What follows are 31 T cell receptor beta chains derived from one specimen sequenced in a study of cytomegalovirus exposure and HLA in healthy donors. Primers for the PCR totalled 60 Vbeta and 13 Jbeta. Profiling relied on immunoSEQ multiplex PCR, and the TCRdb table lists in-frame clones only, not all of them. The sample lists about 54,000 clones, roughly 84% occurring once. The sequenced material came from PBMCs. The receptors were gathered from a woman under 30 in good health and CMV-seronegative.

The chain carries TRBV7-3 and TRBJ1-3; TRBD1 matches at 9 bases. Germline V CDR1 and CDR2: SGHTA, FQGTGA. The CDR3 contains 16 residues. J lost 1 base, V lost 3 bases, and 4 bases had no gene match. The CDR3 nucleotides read TGTGCCAGCAGCTTCACAGGGGGCGCTTCTGGAAACACCATATATTTT. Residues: CASSFTGGASGNTIYF. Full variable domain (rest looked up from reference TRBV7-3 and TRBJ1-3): GAGVSQTPSNKVTEKGKYVELRCDPISGHTALYWYRQSLGQGPEFLIYFQGTGAADDSGLPNDRFFAVRPEGSVSTLKIQRTERGDSAVYLCASSFTGGASGNTIYFGEGSWLTVV.

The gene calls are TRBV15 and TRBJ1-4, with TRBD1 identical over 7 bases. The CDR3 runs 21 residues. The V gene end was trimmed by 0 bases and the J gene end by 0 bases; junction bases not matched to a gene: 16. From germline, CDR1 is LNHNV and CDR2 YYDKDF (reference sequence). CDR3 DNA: TGTGCCACCAGCAGAGACAGCCTGACAGGGTCCACTTTTGCAACTAATGAAAAACTGTTTTTT. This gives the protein CATSRDSLTGSTFATNEKLFF.

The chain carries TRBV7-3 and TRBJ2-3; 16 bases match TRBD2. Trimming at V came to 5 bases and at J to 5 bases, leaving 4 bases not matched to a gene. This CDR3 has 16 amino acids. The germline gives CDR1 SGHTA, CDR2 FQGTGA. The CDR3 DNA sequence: TGTGCCAGCAGCCCGGGACTAGCGGGAGGGGGAGATACGCAGTATTTT. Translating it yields CASSPGLAGGGDTQYF.

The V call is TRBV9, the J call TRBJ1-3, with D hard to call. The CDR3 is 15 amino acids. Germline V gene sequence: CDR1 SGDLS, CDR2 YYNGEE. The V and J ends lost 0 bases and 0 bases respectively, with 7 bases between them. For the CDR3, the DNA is TGTGCCAGCAGCGTAGATCCCAGCTCTGGAAACACCATATATTTT. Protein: CASSVDPSSGNTIYF.

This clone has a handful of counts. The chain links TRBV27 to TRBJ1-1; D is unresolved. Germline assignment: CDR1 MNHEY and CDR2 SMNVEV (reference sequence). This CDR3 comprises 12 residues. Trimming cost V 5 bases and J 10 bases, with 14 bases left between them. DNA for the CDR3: TGTGCCAGCAGTCTTGGAGGAAGACCAGCTTTCTTT. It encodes CASSLGGRPAFF.

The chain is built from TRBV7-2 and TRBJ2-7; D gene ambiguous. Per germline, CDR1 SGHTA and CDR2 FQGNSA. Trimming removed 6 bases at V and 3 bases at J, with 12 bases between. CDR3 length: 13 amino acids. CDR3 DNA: TGTGCCAGCAGACTCGACAATAGCTACGAGCAGTACTTC. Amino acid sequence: CASRLDNSYEQYF.

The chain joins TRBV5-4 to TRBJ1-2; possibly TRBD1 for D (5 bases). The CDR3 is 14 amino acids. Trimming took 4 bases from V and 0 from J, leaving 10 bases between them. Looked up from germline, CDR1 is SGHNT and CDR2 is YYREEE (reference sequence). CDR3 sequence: CASSPGGANYGYTF. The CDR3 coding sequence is TGTGCCAGCAGCCCGGGGGGTGCTAACTATGGCTACACCTTC.

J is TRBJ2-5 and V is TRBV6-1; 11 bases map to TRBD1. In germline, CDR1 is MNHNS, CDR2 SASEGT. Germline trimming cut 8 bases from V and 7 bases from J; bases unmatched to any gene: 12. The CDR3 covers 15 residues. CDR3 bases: TGTGCCAGCGTGAGGGGACAGGGGGTGTGGGCGACCCAGTACTTC. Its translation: CASVRGQGVWATQYF.

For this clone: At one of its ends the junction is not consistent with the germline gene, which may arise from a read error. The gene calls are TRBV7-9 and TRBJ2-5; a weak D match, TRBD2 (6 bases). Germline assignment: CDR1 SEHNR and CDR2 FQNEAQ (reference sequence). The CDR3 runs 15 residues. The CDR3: CSSSLDATRGETQYF. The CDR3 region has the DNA TGTTCCAGCAGCTTAGATGCGACTAGGGGCGAGACCCAGTACTTC.

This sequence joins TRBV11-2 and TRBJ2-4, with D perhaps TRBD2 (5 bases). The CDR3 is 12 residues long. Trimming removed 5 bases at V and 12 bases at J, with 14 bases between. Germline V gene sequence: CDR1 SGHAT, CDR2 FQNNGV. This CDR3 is CASSGLEGSQYF. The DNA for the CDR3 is TGTGCCAGCAGCGGACTCGAGGGCAGTCAGTACTTC.

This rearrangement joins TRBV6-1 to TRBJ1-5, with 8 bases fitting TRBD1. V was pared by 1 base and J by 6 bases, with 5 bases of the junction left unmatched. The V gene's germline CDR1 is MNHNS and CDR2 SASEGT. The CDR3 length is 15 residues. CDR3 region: CASSEEAGGGQPQHF. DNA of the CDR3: TGTGCCAGCAGTGAAGAGGCAGGGGGCGGTCAGCCCCAGCATTTT.

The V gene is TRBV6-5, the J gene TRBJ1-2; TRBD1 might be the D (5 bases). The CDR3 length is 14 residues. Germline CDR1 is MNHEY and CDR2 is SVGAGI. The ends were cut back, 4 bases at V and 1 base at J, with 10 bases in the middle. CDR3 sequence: CASSLRGFNYGYTF. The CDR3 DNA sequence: TGTGCCAGCAGTTTGCGGGGCTTTAACTATGGCTACACCTTC.

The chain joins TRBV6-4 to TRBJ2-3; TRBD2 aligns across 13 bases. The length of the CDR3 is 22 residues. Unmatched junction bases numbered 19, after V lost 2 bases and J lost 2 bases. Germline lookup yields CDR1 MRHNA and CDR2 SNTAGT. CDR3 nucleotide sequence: TGTGCCAGCAGTGACCCGTTGTGGGATAGACTAGCGGGAGGACACAACACAGATACGCAGTATTTT. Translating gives CASSDPLWDRLAGGHNTDTQYF.

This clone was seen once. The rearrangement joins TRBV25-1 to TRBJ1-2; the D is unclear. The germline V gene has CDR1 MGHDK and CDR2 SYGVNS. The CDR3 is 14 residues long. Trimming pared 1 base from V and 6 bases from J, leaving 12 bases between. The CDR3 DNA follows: TGTGCCAGCAGTGAATGGCCGGGGTCGGATGGCTACACCTTC. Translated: CASSEWPGSDGYTF.

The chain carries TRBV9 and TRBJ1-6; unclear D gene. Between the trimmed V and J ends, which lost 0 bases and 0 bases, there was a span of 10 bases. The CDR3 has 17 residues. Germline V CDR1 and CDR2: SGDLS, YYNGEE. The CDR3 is CASSVEAASSYNSPLHF. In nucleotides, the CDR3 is TGTGCCAGCAGCGTAGAGGCGGCGAGCTCCTATAATTCACCCCTCCACTTT. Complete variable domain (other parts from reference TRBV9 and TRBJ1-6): DSGVTQTPKHLITATGQRVTLRCSPRSGDLSVYWYQQSLDQGLQFLIQYYNGEERAKGNILERFSAQQFPDLHSELNLSSLELGDSALYFCASSVEAASSYNSPLHFGNGTRLTVT.

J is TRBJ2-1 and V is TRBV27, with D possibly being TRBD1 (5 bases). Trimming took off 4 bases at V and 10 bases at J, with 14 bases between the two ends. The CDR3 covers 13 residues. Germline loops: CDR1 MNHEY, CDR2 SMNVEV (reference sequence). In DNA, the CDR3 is TGTGCCAGCAGTTCCTCAGGGCCCTGGGAGCAGTTCTTC. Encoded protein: CASSSSGPWEQFF.

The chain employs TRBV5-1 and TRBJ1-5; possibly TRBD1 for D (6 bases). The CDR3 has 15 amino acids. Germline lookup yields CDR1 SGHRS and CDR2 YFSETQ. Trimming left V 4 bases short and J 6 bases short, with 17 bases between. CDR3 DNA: TGCGCCAGCAGCCAAGGGGGGGTAAGAGGTCAGCCCCAGCATTTT. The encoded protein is CASSQGGVRGQPQHF.

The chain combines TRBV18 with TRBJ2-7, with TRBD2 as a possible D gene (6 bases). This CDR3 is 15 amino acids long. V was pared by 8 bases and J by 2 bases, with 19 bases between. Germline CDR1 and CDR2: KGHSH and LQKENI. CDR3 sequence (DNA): TGTGCCAGCAGTAGCGGTCCCACCCCCCCCTACGAGCAGTACTTC. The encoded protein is CASSSGPTPPYEQYF.

This CDR3 reads CASSAKTQGASGYTF. The CDR3 DNA is TGTGCCAGCAGCGCAAAAACACAGGGGGCAAGTGGCTACACCTTC. The rearrangement links TRBV9 to TRBJ1-2, with TRBD1 matching 9 bases. Germline V gene data show CDR1 as SGDLS and CDR2 as YYNGEE. This CDR3 has 15 residues. V lost 3 bases and J lost 7; bases outside the gene matches: 10.

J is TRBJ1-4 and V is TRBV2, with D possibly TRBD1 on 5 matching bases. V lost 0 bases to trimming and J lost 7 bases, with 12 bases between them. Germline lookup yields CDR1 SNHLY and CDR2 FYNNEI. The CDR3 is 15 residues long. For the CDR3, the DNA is TGTGCCAGCAGTGAAGCGCAAGCCGGGGGTGAAAAACTGTTTTTT. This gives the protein CASSEAQAGGEKLFF.

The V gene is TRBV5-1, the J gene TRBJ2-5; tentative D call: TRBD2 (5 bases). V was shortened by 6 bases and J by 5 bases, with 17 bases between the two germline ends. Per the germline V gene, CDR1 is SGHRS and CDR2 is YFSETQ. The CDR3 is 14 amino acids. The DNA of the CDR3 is TGCGCCAGCACCGAACGAGGAGGACCGGAGACCCAGTACTTC. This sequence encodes CASTERGGPETQYF.

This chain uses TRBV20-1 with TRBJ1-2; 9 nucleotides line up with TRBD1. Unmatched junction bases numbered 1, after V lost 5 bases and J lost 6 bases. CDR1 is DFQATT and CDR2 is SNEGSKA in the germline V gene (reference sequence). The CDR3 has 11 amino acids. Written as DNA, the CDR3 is TGCAGTGCTGGGGACAGGGATGGCTACACCTTC. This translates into CSAGDRDGYTF.

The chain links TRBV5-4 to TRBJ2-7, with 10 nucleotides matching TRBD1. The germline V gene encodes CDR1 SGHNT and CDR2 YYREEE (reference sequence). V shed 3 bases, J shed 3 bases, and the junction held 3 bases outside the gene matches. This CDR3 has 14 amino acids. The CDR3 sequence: CASSWGDRGYEQYF. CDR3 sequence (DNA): TGTGCCAGCAGCTGGGGGGACAGGGGCTACGAGCAGTACTTC.

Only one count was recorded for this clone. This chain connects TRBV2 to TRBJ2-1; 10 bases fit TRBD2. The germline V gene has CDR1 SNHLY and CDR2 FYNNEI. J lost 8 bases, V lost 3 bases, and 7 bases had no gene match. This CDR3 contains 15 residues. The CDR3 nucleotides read TGTGCCAGCAGTGAGGTAGCGGGAGGCCTGGATGAGCAGTTCTTC. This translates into CASSEVAGGLDEQFF.

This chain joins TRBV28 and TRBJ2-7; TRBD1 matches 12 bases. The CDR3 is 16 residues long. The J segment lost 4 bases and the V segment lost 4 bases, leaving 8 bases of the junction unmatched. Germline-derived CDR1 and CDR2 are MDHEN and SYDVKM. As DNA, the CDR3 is TGTGCCAGCAGTTCCCGGGACAGGGGGCTTCTATACGAGCAGTACTTC. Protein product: CASSSRDRGLLYEQYF.

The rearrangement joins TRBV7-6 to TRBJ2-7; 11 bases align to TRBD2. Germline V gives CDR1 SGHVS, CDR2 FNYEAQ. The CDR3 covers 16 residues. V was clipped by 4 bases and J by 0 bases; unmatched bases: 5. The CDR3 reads CASSSGTSGSSYEQYF. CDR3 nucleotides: TGTGCCAGCAGCTCCGGGACTAGCGGTTCCTCCTACGAGCAGTACTTC.

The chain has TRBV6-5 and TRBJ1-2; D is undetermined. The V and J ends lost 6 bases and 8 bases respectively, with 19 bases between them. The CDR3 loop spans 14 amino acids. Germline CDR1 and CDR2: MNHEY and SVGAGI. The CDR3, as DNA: TGTGCCAGCAGCCCCTCGGAGGTACCAAGAGGCTACACCTTC. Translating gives CASSPSEVPRGYTF.

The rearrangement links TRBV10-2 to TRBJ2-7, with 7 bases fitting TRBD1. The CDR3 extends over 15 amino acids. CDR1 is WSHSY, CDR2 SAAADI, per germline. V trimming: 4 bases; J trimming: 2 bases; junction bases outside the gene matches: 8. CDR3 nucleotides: TGCGCCAGCAGTGGCCTGGGACAGAGAACCTACGAGCAGTACTTC. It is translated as CASSGLGQRTYEQYF.

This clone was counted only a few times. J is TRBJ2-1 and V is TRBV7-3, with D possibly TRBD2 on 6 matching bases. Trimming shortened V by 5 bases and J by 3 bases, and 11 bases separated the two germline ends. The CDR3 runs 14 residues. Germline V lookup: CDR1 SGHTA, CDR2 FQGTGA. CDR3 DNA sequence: TGTGCCAGCAGCGAGACTAGTTACTACAATGAGCAGTTCTTC. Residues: CASSETSYYNEQFF.

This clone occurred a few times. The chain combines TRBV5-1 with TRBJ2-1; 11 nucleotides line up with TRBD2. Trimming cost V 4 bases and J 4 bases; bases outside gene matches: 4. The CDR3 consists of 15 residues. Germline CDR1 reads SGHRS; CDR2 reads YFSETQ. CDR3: CASSGTSGQYNEQFF. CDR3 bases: TGCGCCAGCAGCGGGACTAGCGGTCAGTACAATGAGCAGTTCTTC. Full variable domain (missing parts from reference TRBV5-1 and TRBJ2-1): KAGVTQTPRYLIKTRGQQVTLSCSPISGHRSVSWYQQTPGQGLQFLFEYFSETQRNKGNFPGRFSGRQFSNSRSEMNVSTLELGDSALYLCASSGTSGQYNEQFFGPGTRLTVL.

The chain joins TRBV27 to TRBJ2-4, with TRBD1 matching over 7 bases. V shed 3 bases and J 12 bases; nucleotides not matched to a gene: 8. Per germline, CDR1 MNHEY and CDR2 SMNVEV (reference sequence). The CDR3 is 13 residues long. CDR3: CASSLYRGGSQYF. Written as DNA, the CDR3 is TGTGCCAGCAGTTTGTACAGGGGTGGGAGTCAGTACTTC.